One and the same sample provided the 17 T cell receptor beta chains below, sequenced in a study of OX40 agonist ivuxolimab in advanced cancers. Produced via immunoSEQ multiplex PCR; TCRdb's table is partial and in-frame only. The sample yields 55,000 to 80,000 clones, around 80% seen once. This specimen was CD4+ or CD8+ T cells sorted from blood, taken in a trial of the OX40 agonist ivuxolimab. The origin of the receptors is an adult with an advanced solid tumor such as melanoma, head and neck, liver or kidney cancer.

The chain links TRBV5-1 to TRBJ1-5; 12 nucleotides line up with TRBD1. The CDR3 loop spans 15 amino acids. Per germline, CDR1 SGHRS and CDR2 YFSETQ. V shed 4 bases, J shed 7 bases, and the junction held 6 bases outside the gene matches. The CDR3 reads CASSPGQGANQPQHF. CDR3 nucleotide sequence: TGCGCCAGCAGCCCGGGACAGGGGGCGAACCAGCCCCAGCATTTT.

This clone has a handful of counts. This CDR3 is CASSGRGGSGNTIYF. The CDR3 bases are TGTGCCAGCAGCGGCCGGGGGGGCTCTGGAAACACCATATATTTT. This chain uses TRBV7-6 with TRBJ1-3; tentatively, D is TRBD1 (5 bases). The germline CDR1 and CDR2 sequences are SGHVS and FNYEAQ. This CDR3 has 15 residues. V lost 5 bases and J 0 bases, leaving 11 bases between the germline ends.

This rearrangement joins TRBV18 to TRBJ1-5; D might be TRBD1 (6 bases). The CDR3 is made up of 15 amino acids. Germline V CDR1 and CDR2: KGHSH, LQKENI. Trimming cost V 2 bases and J 5 bases, with 13 bases left between them. The CDR3 region is CASSPLQGLDQPQHF. In DNA, the CDR3 is TGTGCCAGCTCACCATTACAGGGTCTTGATCAGCCCCAGCATTTT.

The chain couples TRBV9 to TRBJ1-2; D remains ambiguous. The CDR3 is made up of 15 amino acids. The V end lost 0 bases, the J end lost 2 bases, and 11 bases lay between the germline ends. Per the germline V gene, CDR1 is SGDLS and CDR2 is YYNGEE. The CDR3 sequence: CASSVDPGSNYGYTF. DNA of the CDR3: TGTGCCAGCAGCGTAGATCCGGGTTCCAACTATGGCTACACCTTC.

The J gene is TRBJ1-1, the V gene TRBV19; TRBD1 aligns across 10 bases. The trim removed 7 bases at V and 4 bases at J, leaving 9 bases unmatched. The CDR3 totals 15 residues. CDR1 and CDR2 (germline): LNHDA, SQIVND (reference sequence). CDR3 region: CASTRTGGLSTEAFF. CDR3 DNA: TGTGCCAGTACCCGGACAGGGGGGTTGAGCACTGAAGCTTTCTTT.

V usage is TRBV7-9 and J usage is TRBJ2-7; 12 nucleotides match TRBD1. Germline CDR1 and CDR2: SEHNR and FQNEAQ (reference sequence). The trim removed 5 bases at V and 0 bases at J, leaving 14 bases unmatched. This CDR3 has 19 amino acids. The CDR3 protein is CASSIPGQGALFSSYEQYF. The CDR3 region has the DNA TGTGCCAGCAGCATACCGGGACAGGGGGCCCTCTTTTCCTCCTACGAGCAGTACTTC.

The chain joins TRBV7-9 to TRBJ2-1; 8 nucleotides line up with TRBD2. V gave up 1 base and J gave up 2 bases; unmatched junction bases: 7. Per the germline V gene, CDR1 is SEHNR and CDR2 is FQNEAQ (reference sequence). The CDR3 contains 17 residues. For the CDR3, the DNA is TGTGCCAGCAGCTTAGTTCCTAGCGGGTTGGCCTACAATGAGCAGTTCTTC. Its translation is CASSLVPSGLAYNEQFF.

Comment on this clone: Other DNA sequences in this sample translate to the same CDR3. The chain links TRBV7-2 to TRBJ2-5, with a weak D call TRBD2 (5 bases). CDR3 length equals 12 residues. CDR1 is SGHTA and CDR2 is FQGNSA in the germline V gene. Trimming shortened V by 4 bases and J by 5 bases, and 8 bases separated the two germline ends. This CDR3 is CASSSSRETQYF. Here the CDR3 DNA reads TGTGCCAGCAGCTCTAGCCGGGAGACCCAGTACTTC.

V and J are TRBV6-6 and TRBJ1-1, with D unresolved. Germline values: CDR1 MNHNY, CDR2 SVGAGI (reference sequence). V dropped 6 bases and J dropped 1 base, with 9 bases sitting between them. The CDR3 is made up of 13 amino acids. The CDR3 DNA is TGTGCCAGCAGCCAAGACGGGAACACTGAAGCTTTCTTT. As protein: CASSQDGNTEAFF.

The chain combines TRBV7-2 with TRBJ1-3; D unresolved. Germline loops: CDR1 SGHTA, CDR2 FQGNSA. The V gene lost 1 base and the J gene lost 4 bases, with 11 bases spanning the gap. The CDR3 is 15 residues long. CDR3 residues: CASSLEGGPGNTIYF. The CDR3, as DNA: TGTGCCAGCAGCTTAGAGGGAGGGCCGGGAAACACCATATATTTT.

The J gene is TRBJ2-5, the V gene TRBV7-9; 9 positions match TRBD1. Germline V gives CDR1 SEHNR, CDR2 FQNEAQ (reference sequence). The CDR3 consists of 15 residues. Trimming cost V 1 base and J 2 bases; bases outside gene matches: 2. The CDR3 nucleotides are TGTGCCAGCAGCTTAGACAGGGGGCGGCAAGAGACCCAGTACTTC. Translating it yields CASSLDRGRQETQYF.

V gene TRBV18 combines with J gene TRBJ2-7, with D perhaps matching TRBD1 or TRBD2 (5 bases each). The V end lost 2 bases, the J end lost 2 bases, and 13 bases lay between the germline ends. The germline V gene has CDR1 KGHSH and CDR2 LQKENI. This CDR3 contains 15 residues. CDR3 residues: CASSPGDRGAYEQYF. As DNA, the CDR3 is TGTGCCAGCTCACCAGGGGATCGAGGGGCCTACGAGCAGTACTTC.

In its sample, this clone ranks as medium-sized. This sequence joins TRBV7-9 and TRBJ2-7, with TRBD1 identical over 10 bases. Germline assignment: CDR1 SEHNR and CDR2 FQNEAQ (reference sequence). V gave up 0 bases and J gave up 4 bases; unmatched junction bases: 6. This CDR3 comprises 16 residues. The CDR3, as DNA: TGTGCCAGCAGCTTAGCTGGGGACAGGGGCCGTTACGAGCAGTACTTC. Its protein product is CASSLAGDRGRYEQYF.

This chain uses TRBV13 with TRBJ2-7; D unresolved. V was trimmed by 3 bases and J by 0 bases, leaving 9 bases between them. CDR3 length equals 14 residues. Germline V lookup: CDR1 PRHDT, CDR2 FYEKMQ (reference sequence). The CDR3 sequence is CASSLGGLSYEQYF. CDR3 bases: TGTGCCAGCAGCTTGGGTGGGCTCTCCTACGAGCAGTACTTC. The full variable domain, completed using reference TRBV13 and TRBJ2-7, is AAGVIQSPRHLIKEKRETATLKCYPIPRHDTVYWYQQGPGQDPQFLISFYEKMQSDKGSIPDRFSAQQFSDYHSELNMSSLELGDSALYFCASSLGGLSYEQYFGPGTRLTVT.

The V and J genes are TRBV10-3 and TRBJ2-1, with D tentatively TRBD1 (5 bases). CDR1 is ENHRY, CDR2 SYGVKD, per germline. Between the trimmed V and J ends, which lost 2 bases and 3 bases, there was a span of 8 bases. CDR3 length: 14 residues. CDR3 coding DNA: TGTGCCATCAGTGAGCGAGACAGCTACAATGAGCAGTTCTTC. Translating gives CAISERDSYNEQFF.

This clone has only one observation. This chain uses TRBV6-5 with TRBJ2-3; D may be TRBD1 (7 bases). Trimming left V 6 bases short and J 5 bases short, with 15 bases between. CDR1 and CDR2 (germline): MNHEY, SVGAGI. CDR3 size: 14 residues. The CDR3 region has the DNA TGTGCCAGCAGGAGACAGGGAGGAGTAGATACGCAGTATTTT. It specifies CASRRQGGVDTQYF.

This sequence joins TRBV5-1 and TRBJ1-5; TRBD1 aligns across 9 bases. The CDR3 is 15 residues long. Per germline, CDR1 SGHRS and CDR2 YFSETQ. The ends lost 1 base at V and 5 bases at J; junction bases unmatched: 4. The CDR3 DNA follows: TGCGCCAGCAGCTTGATGACAGGGGGAGATCAGCCCCAGCATTTT. As protein: CASSLMTGGDQPQHF.